The entry that follows covers one T cell receptor beta chain sequence. Its antigen is currently unknown. This sample is part of a study of radiotherapy plus CTLA-4 blockade in lung cancer. Overall study context: Objective responses arose in 15% to 20% of patients, and 31% experienced disease control.

Overall study findings and caveats: Early shifts in blood T cell clones, with interferon-beta, reportedly predicted response best. Expansion in blood of tumor-derived TCR clones was seen after radiotherapy plus ipilimumab.

V gave up 0 bases and J gave up 7 bases; unmatched junction bases: 7. The germline gives CDR1 SGHRS, CDR2 YFSETQ. The CDR3 extends over 16 amino acids. Repertoires were generated with immunoSEQ multiplex PCR, while TCRdb's copy carries only in-frame clones and drops some. The data hold about 83,000 clones, with around 78% observed a single time. V usage is TRBV5-1 and J usage is TRBJ1-4; 9 bases match TRBD1. This clonotype was sampled from a human donor with non-small cell lung cancer who had a partial response to radiotherapy plus ipilimumab. Some clones in this sample may be carry-over from other donors' samples. The material sequenced was peripheral blood, taken from a patient treated with radiotherapy plus ipilimumab. The DNA for the CDR3 is TGCGCCAGCAGCTTGGGGGACAGGGTTTATGGTGAAAAACTGTTTTTT. Protein: CASSLGDRVYGEKLFF. Using reference TRBV5-1 and TRBJ1-4 for the parts outside the CDR3, the full variable domain is KAGVTQTPRYLIKTRGQQVTLSCSPISGHRSVSWYQQTPGQGLQFLFEYFSETQRNKGNFPGRFSGRQFSNSRSEMNVSTLELGDSALYLCASSLGDRVYGEKLFFGSGTQLSVL.